The clone carrying this T cell receptor (beta chain) was counted between two and nine times. Its antigen is unidentified. This record comes from a study of T cell repertoires in cytomegalovirus infection. Across the study: It can be stated that public TCR beta signatures indicated CMV infection as well as a matching HLA type.

The CDR3 sequence is 12 residues long. With V trimmed by 4 bases and J by 6 bases, 4 bases remained unmatched. The germline CDR1 and CDR2 sequences are SGDLS and YYNGEE. General observations from the study: The ex vivo response was dominated by HLA-C-restricted CMV-specific TCR beta clonotypes.

One entry per CDR3 protein, called by TCRdb with MiXCR from the reads. Found here are almost 550,000 distinct CDR3 sequences, 15% to 20% of them singletons; the top ten hold roughly 25%. This chain connects TRBV9 to TRBJ2-7, with 7 nucleotides matching TRBD1. Input material: CD8+ T cells from PBMCs. The clonotype originates from a human donor in good health (CMV status not recorded). Some clones in this sample may be carry-over from other donors' samples. The CDR3 DNA reads as TGTGCCAGCAGCATGACAGGGTCCGAGCAGTACTTC. Translation: CASSMTGSEQYF.